Below, 16 T cell receptor beta chains from the same sample are listed, as sequenced in a study of identical twins. TCRdb independently ran MiXCR on the 5' RACE reads; one entry per CDR3 protein. The sample records 500,000 or so distinct CDR3 sequences, about 20% being singletons. These data were also filed under a second study, of T cells expressing NK-cell markers.

Sequences were obtained from CD4+ T cells sorted from blood. Receptors were obtained from a woman younger than 35 in good health.

The genes are TRBV3-1 and TRBJ2-1, with D possibly being TRBD2 (5 bases). With 3 bases removed from V and 16 bases from J, the gap between germline ends came to 16 bases. Germline V gives CDR1 LGHDT, CDR2 YNNKEL (reference sequence). The CDR3 consists of 12 residues. CDR3 nucleotides: TGTGCCAGCAGCCAGACCGACTATCTGAGATTCTTC. It encodes CASSQTDYLRFF.

The gene calls are TRBV25-1 and TRBJ2-2; D not certain. Germline loops: CDR1 MGHDK, CDR2 SYGVNS. V was clipped by 2 bases and J by 6 bases, with 7 bases between them. The CDR3 spans 13 residues. The CDR3: CASSERRAGELFF. The CDR3 nucleotides read TGTGCCAGCAGTGAACGTAGAGCCGGGGAGCTGTTTTTT. The full variable domain, with the rest looked up from reference TRBV25-1 and TRBJ2-2, is EADIYQTPRYLVIGTGKKITLECSQTMGHDKMYWYQQDPGMELHLIHYSYGVNSTEKGDLSSESTVSRIRTEHFPLTLESARPSHTSQYLCASSERRAGELFFGEGSRLTVL.

This clonotype has ten or more counts. The chain links TRBV6-6 to TRBJ2-3; the D is unclear. The CDR3 has 12 residues. V dropped 1 base and J dropped 4 bases, with 3 bases sitting between them. Germline V gives CDR1 MNHNY, CDR2 SVGAGI (reference sequence). CDR3 sequence (DNA): TGTGCCAGCAGTTACTGGGCAGATACGCAGTATTTT. Its translation: CASSYWADTQYF.

This clonotype was seen a handful of times. The chain couples TRBV6-6 to TRBJ2-7; possibly TRBD1 for D (6 bases). Trimming cost V 5 bases and J 4 bases, with 12 bases left between them. The CDR3 consists of 13 residues. From germline, CDR1 is MNHNY and CDR2 SVGAGI (reference sequence). The CDR3 reads CASSQRTAYEQYF. In nucleotides, the CDR3 is TGTGCCAGCAGTCAGCGGACAGCTTACGAGCAGTACTTC.

This clonotype was seen ten or more times. The chain joins TRBV20-1 to TRBJ1-1; 7 nucleotides line up with TRBD1. The germline gives CDR1 DFQATT, CDR2 SNEGSKA (reference sequence). This CDR3 comprises 17 residues. After removal of 0 bases from V and 2 bases from J, the junction contained 12 bases not matched to a gene. Written as DNA, the CDR3 is TGCAGTGCTAGAGATCTGGCCCAGGGGGGATTTAACACTGAAGCTTTCTTT. This sequence encodes CSARDLAQGGFNTEAFF.

The chain couples TRBV21-1 to TRBJ2-7; whether TRBD1, the table's D call, matches the DNA was not checked. TRBV21-1 has pseudogene status. CDR3 length: 13 amino acids. CDR3 nucleotides: TGTGCCAGCAGCAATTGCGAGGGACGCGAGCAGTACTTC. Encoded protein: CASSNCEGREQYF.

V usage is TRBV20-1 and J usage is TRBJ1-1; tentative D call: TRBD1 (6 bases). Between the trimmed V and J ends, which lost 2 bases and 5 bases, there was a span of 15 bases. The CDR3 covers 14 residues. The germline V gene has CDR1 DFQATT and CDR2 SNEGSKA (reference sequence). CDR3 nucleotide sequence: TGCAGTGCTAGAAAGGGGGGCCCGGCTACTGAAGCTTTCTTT. Its translation is CSARKGGPATEAFF.

The chain employs TRBV10-3 and TRBJ1-5; D not certain. CDR3 size: 13 residues. V lost 8 bases and J lost 6, with 14 bases in between. CDR1 and CDR2 (germline): ENHRY, SYGVKD. As DNA, the CDR3 is TGTGCCATCCACGCGGATCGGAGTCAGCCCCAGCATTTT. As protein: CAIHADRSQPQHF.

The chain combines TRBV20-1 with TRBJ1-3; tentatively, D is TRBD1 (6 bases). V was trimmed by 2 bases and J by 4 bases, leaving 12 bases between them. The CDR3 length is 14 residues. The germline V gene has CDR1 DFQATT and CDR2 SNEGSKA (reference sequence). The CDR3 sequence: CSARTGSTGNTIYF. The DNA for the CDR3 is TGCAGTGCTAGAACAGGGTCCACGGGAAACACCATATATTTT.

A few counts support this clonotype. V is TRBV4-3 and J is TRBJ2-4; D not certain. Germline V gives CDR1 LGHNA, CDR2 YSLEER. The V end was cut by 0 bases, the J end by 6 bases, with 15 bases between. The CDR3 is made up of 16 amino acids. As DNA, the CDR3 is TGCGCCAGCAGCCAAGACATTCCAGGAACTTTAAACATTCAGTACTTC. It yields the protein CASSQDIPGTLNIQYF.

This clonotype was found a few times. This chain uses TRBV20-1 with TRBJ2-7, with a tentative D call TRBD1 (5 bases). CDR1 DFQATT and CDR2 SNEGSKA come from the germline V gene (reference sequence). The germline V and J ends were trimmed by 3 bases and 5 bases, with 11 bases remaining between them. The CDR3 sequence is 12 residues long. The CDR3 here is CSARGLGDEQYF. CDR3 coding DNA: TGCAGTGCTAGGGGGCTTGGGGACGAGCAGTACTTC.

This chain connects TRBV4-3 to TRBJ2-1; 10 positions agree with TRBD2. V lost 0 bases and J lost 0; bases outside the gene matches: 2. Per the germline V gene, CDR1 is LGHNA and CDR2 is YSLEER. The CDR3 sequence is 17 residues long. This chain's CDR3 is CASSQDPSGSSYNEQFF. CDR3 coding DNA: TGCGCCAGCAGCCAAGATCCTAGCGGGAGCTCCTACAATGAGCAGTTCTTC.

This rearrangement joins TRBV20-1 to TRBJ2-7; D not certain. There are 12 residues in the CDR3. V was clipped by 1 base and J by 5 bases, with 9 bases between them. CDR1 is DFQATT, CDR2 SNEGSKA, per germline (reference sequence). CDR3 residues: CSARVRGNEQYF. DNA of the CDR3: TGCAGTGCTAGAGTACGAGGAAACGAGCAGTACTTC.

This clonotype was recorded at least ten times. This chain links TRBV7-2 with TRBJ2-5, with 10 bases identical to TRBD2. The CDR3 contains 15 residues. Germline lookup yields CDR1 SGHTA and CDR2 FQGNSA. The trim removed 7 bases at V and 3 bases at J, leaving 8 bases unmatched. CDR3 region: CASTPSGSLKETQYF. As DNA, the CDR3 is TGTGCCAGCACCCCTAGCGGGAGTCTAAAAGAGACCCAGTACTTC.

This clonotype was counted ten times or more. The CDR3 sequence is CAISERNNEQFF. CDR3 nucleotide sequence: TGTGCCATCAGTGAGCGGAACAATGAGCAGTTCTTC. The chain is built from TRBV10-3 and TRBJ2-1; D is ambiguous. V was clipped by 2 bases and J by 5 bases, with 4 bases between them. Germline CDR1 is ENHRY and CDR2 is SYGVKD. The CDR3 sequence is 12 residues long.

The sample holds a few counts of this clonotype. The V gene is TRBV6-1, the J gene TRBJ2-4; D ambiguous. The CDR3 spans 16 residues. Germline V gene sequence: CDR1 MNHNS, CDR2 SASEGT. Trimming left V 5 bases short and J 0 bases short, with 14 bases between. CDR3 sequence (DNA): TGTGCCAGCAGTCTTACAGTGACGCTAGCCAAAAACATTCAGTACTTC. This encodes CASSLTVTLAKNIQYF.